Below, 2 T cell receptor beta chains from the same sample are listed, as sequenced in a study of beta chain features in type 1 diabetes. Regarding the study as a whole: Researchers report that Type 1 diabetes patients had moderately but significantly shorter TCRB CDR3s across all four CD4+ subsets.

No antigen has been identified for these receptors. All of the isolated RNA was reverse transcribed, so expressed TCRB transcripts were sequenced. Method: immunoSEQ multiplex PCR; TCRdb's copy keeps in-frame clones and lacks some. The sample includes 550,000 to 850,000 clones, roughly 13% of them seen just once. The specimen sequenced was naive CD4+ T cells from blood. These receptors all stem from a man younger than 35 with type 1 diabetes.

This clone was seen only a few times. This chain connects TRBV5-6 to TRBJ1-2; D ambiguous. Germline V gene sequence: CDR1 SGHDT, CDR2 YYEEEE. V lost 4 bases to trimming and J lost 4 bases, with 17 bases between them. The CDR3 loop spans 15 amino acids. CDR3 in amino acids: CASSLFEEPGYGYTF. The CDR3, as DNA: TGTGCCAGCAGCCTCTTCGAGGAGCCTGGCTATGGCTACACCTTC.

This clone was seen a handful of times. This chain connects TRBV19 to TRBJ1-1, with D unclear. The length of the CDR3 is 13 residues. Trimming stripped 1 base from V and 1 base from J, with 4 bases between. Germline V lookup: CDR1 LNHDA, CDR2 SQIVND (reference sequence). CDR3: CASSIAENTEAFF. The CDR3 coding sequence is TGTGCCAGTAGTATAGCGGAGAACACTGAAGCTTTCTTT.